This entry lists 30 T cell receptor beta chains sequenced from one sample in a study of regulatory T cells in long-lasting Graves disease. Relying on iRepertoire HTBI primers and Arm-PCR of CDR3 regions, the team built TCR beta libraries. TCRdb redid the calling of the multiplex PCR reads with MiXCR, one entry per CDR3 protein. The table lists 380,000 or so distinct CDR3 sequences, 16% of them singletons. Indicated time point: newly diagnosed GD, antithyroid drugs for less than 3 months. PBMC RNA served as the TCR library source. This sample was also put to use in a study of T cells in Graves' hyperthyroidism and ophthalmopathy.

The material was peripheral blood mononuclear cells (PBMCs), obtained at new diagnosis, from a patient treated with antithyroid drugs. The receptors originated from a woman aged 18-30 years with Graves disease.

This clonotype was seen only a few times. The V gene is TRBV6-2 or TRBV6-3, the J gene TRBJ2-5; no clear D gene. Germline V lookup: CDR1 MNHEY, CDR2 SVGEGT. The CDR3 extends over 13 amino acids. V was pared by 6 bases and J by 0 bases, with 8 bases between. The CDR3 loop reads CASSGRDQETQYF. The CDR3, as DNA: TGTGCCAGCAGCGGACGGGACCAAGAGACCCAGTACTTC.

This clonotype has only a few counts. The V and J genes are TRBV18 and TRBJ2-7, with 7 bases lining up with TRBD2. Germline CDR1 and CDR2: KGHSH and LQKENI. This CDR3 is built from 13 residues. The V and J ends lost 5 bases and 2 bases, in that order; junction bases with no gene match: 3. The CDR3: CASSGGSPYEQYF. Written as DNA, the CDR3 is TGTGCCAGCTCAGGCGGGAGCCCCTACGAGCAGTACTTC.

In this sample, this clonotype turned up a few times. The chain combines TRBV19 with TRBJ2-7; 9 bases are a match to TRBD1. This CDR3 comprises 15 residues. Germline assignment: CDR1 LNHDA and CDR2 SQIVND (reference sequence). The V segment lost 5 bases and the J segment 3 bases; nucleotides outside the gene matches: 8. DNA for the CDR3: TGTGCCAGTAGTCCAGGGACAGGGCGCCGCTACGAGCAGTACTTC. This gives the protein CASSPGTGRRYEQYF.

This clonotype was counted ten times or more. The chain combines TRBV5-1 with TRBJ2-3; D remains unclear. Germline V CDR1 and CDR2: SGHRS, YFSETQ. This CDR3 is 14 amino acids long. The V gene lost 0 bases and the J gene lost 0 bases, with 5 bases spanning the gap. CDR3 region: CASSLEGSTDTQYF. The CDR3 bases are TGCGCCAGCAGCTTGGAGGGTAGCACAGATACGCAGTATTTT.

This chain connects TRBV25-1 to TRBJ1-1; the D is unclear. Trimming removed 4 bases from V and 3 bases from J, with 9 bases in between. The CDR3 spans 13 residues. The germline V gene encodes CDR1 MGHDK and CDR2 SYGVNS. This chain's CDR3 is CASSGLTHTEAFF. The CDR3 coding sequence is TGTGCCAGCAGTGGACTGACGCACACTGAAGCTTTCTTT. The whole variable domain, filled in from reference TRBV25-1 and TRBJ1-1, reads EADIYQTPRYLVIGTGKKITLECSQTMGHDKMYWYQQDPGMELHLIHYSYGVNSTEKGDLSSESTVSRIRTEHFPLTLESARPSHTSQYLCASSGLTHTEAFFGQGTRLTVV.

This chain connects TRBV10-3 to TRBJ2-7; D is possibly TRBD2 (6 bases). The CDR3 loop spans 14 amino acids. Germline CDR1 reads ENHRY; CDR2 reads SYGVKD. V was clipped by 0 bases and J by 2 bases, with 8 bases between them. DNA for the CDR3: TGTGCCATCAGTGAGTCGGGAGGCACCTACGAGCAGTACTTC. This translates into CAISESGGTYEQYF.

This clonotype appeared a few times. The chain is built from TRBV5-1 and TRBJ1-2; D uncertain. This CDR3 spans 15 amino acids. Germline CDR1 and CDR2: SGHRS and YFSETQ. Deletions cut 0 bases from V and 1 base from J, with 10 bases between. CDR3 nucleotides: TGCGCCAGCAGCTTGGAGGGAAGCGATAACTATGGCTACACCTTC. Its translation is CASSLEGSDNYGYTF.

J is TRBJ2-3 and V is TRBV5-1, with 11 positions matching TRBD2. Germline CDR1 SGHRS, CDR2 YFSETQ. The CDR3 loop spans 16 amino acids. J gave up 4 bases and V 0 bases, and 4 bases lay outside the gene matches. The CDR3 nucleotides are TGCGCCAGCAGCTTGGACGGGACTAGCGGATCAGATACGCAGTATTTT. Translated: CASSLDGTSGSDTQYF. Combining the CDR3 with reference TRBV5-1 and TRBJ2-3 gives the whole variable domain KAGVTQTPRYLIKTRGQQVTLSCSPISGHRSVSWYQQTPGQGLQFLFEYFSETQRNKGNFPGRFSGRQFSNSRSEMNVSTLELGDSALYLCASSLDGTSGSDTQYFGPGTRLTVL.

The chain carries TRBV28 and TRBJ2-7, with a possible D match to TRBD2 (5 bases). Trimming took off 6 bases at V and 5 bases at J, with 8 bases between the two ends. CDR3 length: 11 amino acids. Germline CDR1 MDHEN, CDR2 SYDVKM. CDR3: CASSSRDEQYF. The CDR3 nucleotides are TGTGCCAGCAGCTCGCGGGACGAGCAGTACTTC.

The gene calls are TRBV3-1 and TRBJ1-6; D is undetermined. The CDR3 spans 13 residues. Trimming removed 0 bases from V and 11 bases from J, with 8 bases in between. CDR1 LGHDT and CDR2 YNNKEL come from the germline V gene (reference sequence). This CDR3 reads CASSQDYLAPLHF. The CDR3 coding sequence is TGTGCCAGCAGCCAAGATTATCTGGCACCCCTCCACTTT.

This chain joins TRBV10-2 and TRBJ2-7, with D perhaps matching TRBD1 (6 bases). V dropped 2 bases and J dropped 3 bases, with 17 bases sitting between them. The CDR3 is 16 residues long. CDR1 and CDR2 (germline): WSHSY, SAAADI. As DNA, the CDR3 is TGCGCCAGCAGTGAGGGGTTCGGGACACTTCTCTACGAGCAGTACTTC. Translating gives CASSEGFGTLLYEQYF.

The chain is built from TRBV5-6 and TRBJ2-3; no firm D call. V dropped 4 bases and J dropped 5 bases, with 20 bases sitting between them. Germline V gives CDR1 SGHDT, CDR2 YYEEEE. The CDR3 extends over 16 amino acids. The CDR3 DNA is TGTGCCAGCAGCCCCTCGACAACCACACGCGGAGATACGCAGTATTTT. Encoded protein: CASSPSTTTRGDTQYF.

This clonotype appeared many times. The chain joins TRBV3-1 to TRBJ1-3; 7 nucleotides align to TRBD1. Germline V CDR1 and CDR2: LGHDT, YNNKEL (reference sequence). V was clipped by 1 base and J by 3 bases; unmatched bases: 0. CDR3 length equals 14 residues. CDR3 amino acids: CASSQAGGGNTIYF. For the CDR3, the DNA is TGTGCCAGCAGCCAAGCAGGGGGTGGAAACACCATATATTTT.

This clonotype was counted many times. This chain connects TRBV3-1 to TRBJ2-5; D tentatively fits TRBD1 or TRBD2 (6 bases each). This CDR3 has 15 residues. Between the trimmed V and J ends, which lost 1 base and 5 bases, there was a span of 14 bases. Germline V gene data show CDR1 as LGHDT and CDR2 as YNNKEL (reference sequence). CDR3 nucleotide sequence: TGTGCCAGCAGCCAAGGGGCCGGGGGCAGGGAGACCCAGTACTTC. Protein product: CASSQGAGGRETQYF.

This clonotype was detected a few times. CDR3 sequence reads: CASSQLSYPGGVNNEQFF. The CDR3 bases are TGTGCCAGCAGCCAACTATCCTATCCGGGGGGAGTCAACAATGAGCAGTTCTTC. The J gene is TRBJ2-1, the V gene TRBV4-2; 7 positions agree with TRBD2. In germline, CDR1 is LGHNA, CDR2 YNFKEQ. The CDR3 runs 18 residues. The V gene end was trimmed by 2 bases and the J gene end by 5 bases; junction bases not matched to a gene: 15.

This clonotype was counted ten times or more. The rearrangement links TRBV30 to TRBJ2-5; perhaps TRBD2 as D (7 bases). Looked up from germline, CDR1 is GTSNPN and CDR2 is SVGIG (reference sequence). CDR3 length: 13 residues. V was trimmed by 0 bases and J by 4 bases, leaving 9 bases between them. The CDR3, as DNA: TGTGCCTGGAGTGTGGGAGGGGGAGAGACCCAGTACTTC. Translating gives CAWSVGGGETQYF.

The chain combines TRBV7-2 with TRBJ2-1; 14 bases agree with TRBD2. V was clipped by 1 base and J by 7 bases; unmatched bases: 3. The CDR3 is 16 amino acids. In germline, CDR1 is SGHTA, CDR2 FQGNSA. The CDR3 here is CASSLVGLAGVNEQFF. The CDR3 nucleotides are TGTGCCAGCAGCTTAGTGGGACTAGCGGGAGTTAATGAGCAGTTCTTC.

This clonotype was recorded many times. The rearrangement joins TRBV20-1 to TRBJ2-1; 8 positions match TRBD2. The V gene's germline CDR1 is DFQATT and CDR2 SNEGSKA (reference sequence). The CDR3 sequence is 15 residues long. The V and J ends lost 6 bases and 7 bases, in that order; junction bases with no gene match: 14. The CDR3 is CSAAPGAGAWNEQFF. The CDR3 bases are TGCAGTGCGGCCCCCGGAGCGGGAGCTTGGAATGAGCAGTTCTTC.

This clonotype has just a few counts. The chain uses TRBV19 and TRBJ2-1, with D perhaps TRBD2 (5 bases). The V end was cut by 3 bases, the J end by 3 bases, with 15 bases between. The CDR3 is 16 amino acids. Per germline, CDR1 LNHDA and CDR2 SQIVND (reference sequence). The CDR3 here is CASSIYRTGFYNEQFF. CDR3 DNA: TGTGCCAGTAGTATTTATAGGACTGGCTTCTACAATGAGCAGTTCTTC.

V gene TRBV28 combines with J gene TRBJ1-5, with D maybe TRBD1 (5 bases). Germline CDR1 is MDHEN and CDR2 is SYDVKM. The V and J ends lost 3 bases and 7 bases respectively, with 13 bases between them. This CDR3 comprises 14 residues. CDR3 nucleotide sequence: TGTGCCAGCAGTTTTTCGAGGGGAAGGCAGCCCCAGCATTTT. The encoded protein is CASSFSRGRQPQHF.

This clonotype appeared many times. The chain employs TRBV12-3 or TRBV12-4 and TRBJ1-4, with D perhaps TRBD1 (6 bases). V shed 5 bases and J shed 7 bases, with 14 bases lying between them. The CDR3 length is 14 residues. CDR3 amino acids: CASSTQGFGEKLFF. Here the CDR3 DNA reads TGTGCCAGCAGTACCCAGGGGTTCGGTGAAAAACTGTTTTTT.

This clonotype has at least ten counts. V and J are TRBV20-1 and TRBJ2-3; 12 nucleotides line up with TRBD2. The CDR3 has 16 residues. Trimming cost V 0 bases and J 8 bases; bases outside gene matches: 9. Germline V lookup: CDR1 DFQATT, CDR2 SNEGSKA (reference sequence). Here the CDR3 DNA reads TGCAGTGCTAGAGATTTGGCTAGCGGGGGGGCGGGTACGCAGTATTTT. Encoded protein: CSARDLASGGAGTQYF.

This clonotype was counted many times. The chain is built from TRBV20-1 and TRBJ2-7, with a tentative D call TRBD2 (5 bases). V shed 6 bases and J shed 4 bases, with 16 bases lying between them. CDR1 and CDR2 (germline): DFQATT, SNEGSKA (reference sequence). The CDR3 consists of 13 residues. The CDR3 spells CSARGSYGYEQYF. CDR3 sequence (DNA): TGCAGTGCCCGGGGAAGCTACGGATACGAGCAGTACTTC.

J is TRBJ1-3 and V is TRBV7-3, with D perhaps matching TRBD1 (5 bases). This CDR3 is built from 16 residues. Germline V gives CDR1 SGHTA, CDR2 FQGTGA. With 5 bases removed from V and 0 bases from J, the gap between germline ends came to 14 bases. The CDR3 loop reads CASSPYGTVSGNTIYF. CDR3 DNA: TGTGCCAGCAGCCCGTACGGGACGGTCTCTGGAAACACCATATATTTT. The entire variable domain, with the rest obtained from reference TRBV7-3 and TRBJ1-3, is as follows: GAGVSQTPSNKVTEKGKYVELRCDPISGHTALYWYRQSLGQGPEFLIYFQGTGAADDSGLPNDRFFAVRPEGSVSTLKIQRTERGDSAVYLCASSPYGTVSGNTIYFGEGSWLTVV.

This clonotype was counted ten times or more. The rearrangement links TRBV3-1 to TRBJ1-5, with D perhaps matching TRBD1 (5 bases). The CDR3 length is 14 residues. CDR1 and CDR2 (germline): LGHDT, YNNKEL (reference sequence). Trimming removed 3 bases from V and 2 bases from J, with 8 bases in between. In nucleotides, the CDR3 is TGTGCCAGCAGCCAGGAAGGGGGCAATCAGCCCCAGCATTTT. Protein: CASSQEGGNQPQHF. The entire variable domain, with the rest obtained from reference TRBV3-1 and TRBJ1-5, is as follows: DTAVSQTPKYLVTQMGNDKSIKCEQNLGHDTMYWYKQDSKKFLKIMFSYNNKELIINETVPNRFSPKSPDKAHLNLHINSLELGDSAVYFCASSQEGGNQPQHFGDGTRLSIL.

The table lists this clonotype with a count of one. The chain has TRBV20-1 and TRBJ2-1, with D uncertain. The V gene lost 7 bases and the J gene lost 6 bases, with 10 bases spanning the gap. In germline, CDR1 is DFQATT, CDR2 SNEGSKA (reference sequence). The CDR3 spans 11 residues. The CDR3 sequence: CSGVVSNEQFF. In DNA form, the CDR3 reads TGCAGTGGGGTGGTCTCCAATGAGCAGTTCTTC.

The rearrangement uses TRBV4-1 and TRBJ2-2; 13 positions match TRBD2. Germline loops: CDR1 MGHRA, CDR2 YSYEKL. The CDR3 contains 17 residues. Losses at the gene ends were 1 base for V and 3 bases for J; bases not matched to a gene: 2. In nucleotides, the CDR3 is TGCGCCAGCAGCCAAGGGACTAGCGGGGGCTACACCGGGGAGCTGTTTTTT. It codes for CASSQGTSGGYTGELFF.

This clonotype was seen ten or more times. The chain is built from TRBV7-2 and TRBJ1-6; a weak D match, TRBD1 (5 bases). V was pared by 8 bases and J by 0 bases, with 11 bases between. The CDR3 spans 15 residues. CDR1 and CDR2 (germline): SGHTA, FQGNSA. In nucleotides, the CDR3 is TGTGCCAGCCGGGGGGGGAGCTCCTATAATTCACCCCTCCACTTT. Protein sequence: CASRGGSSYNSPLHF. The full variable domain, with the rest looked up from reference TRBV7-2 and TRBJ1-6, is GAGVSQSPSNKVTEKGKDVELRCDPISGHTALYWYRQSLGQGLEFLIYFQGNSAPDKSGLPSDRFSAERTGGSVSTLTIQRTQQEDSAVYLCASRGGSSYNSPLHFGNGTRLTVT.

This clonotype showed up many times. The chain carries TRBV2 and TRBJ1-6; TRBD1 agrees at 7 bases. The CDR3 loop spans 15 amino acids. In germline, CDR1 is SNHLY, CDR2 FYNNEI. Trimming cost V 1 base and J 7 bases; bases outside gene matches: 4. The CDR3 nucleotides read TGTGCCAGCAGTGAAGGACAGGGCGCGAATTCACCCCTCCACTTT. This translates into CASSEGQGANSPLHF.

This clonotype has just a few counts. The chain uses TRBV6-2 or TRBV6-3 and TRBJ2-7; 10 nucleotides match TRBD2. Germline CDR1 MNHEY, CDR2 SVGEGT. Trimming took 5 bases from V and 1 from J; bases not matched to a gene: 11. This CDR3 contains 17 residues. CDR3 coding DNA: TGTGCCAGCAGTGAATGGTTTGGAGCGGGAGGGTCCTACGAGCAGTACTTC. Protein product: CASSEWFGAGGSYEQYF.